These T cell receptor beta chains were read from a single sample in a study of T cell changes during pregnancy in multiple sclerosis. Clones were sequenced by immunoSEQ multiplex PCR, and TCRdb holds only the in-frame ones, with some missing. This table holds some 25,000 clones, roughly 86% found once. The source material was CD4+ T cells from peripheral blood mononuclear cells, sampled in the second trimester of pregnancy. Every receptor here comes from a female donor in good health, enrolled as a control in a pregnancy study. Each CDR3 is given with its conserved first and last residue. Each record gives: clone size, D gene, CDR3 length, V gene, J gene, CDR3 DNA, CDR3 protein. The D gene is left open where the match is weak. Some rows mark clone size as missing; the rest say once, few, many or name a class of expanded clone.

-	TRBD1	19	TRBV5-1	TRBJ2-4	TGCGCCAGCAGCTTCCGGACAGGGATGGCGGACAGGGGCAAAAACATTCAGTACTTC	CASSFRTGMADRGKNIQYF
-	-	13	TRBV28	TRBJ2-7	TGTGCCGCGACGAGACAGGCCTCCTACGAGCAGTACTTC	CAATRQASYEQYF
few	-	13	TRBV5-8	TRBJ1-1	TGTGCCAGCAGCTTGGGAGTGAACACTGAAGCTTTCTTT	CASSLGVNTEAFF
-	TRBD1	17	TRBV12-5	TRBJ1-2	TGTGCTAGTGGTTTTCCTGACAGGGCCCGCGACTATTATGGCTACACCTTC	CASGFPDRARDYYGYTF
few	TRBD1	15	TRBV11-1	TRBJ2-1	TGTGCCAGCAGCCCCCGACAGGGGCAGGGGAATGAGCAGTTCTTC	CASSPRQGQGNEQFF
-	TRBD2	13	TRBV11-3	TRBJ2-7	TGTGCCAGCAGCTCCCGCGGGGGTGCCGAGCAGTACTTC	CASSSRGGAEQYF
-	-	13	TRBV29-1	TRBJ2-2	TGCAGCATGAAGGAGGGCAAGACCGGGGAGCTGTTTTTT	CSMKEGKTGELFF
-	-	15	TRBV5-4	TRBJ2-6	TGTGCCAGCAGCTTGCGAGGGGGTGGGGCCAACGTCCTGACTTTC	CASSLRGGGANVLTF
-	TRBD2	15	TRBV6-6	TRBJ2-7	TGTGCCAGCAGTTCTCCCTTGGGAGGGAAATACGAGCAGTACTTC	CASSSPLGGKYEQYF
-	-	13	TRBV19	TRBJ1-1	TGTGCCAGTAGTAGGGGGGGGCCCACTGAAGCTTTCTTT	CASSRGGPTEAFF
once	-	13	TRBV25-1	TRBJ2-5	TGTGCCAGCAGTGAATCTCAGGGTTCGACCCAGTACTTC	CASSESQGSTQYF
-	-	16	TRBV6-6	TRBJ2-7	TGTGCCAGCAGTTACGCAGATGGGGGCTCCCTCTACGAGCAGTACTTC	CASSYADGGSLYEQYF
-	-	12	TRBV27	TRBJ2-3	TGTGCCAGCAGGACAGACACAGATACGCAGTATTTT	CASRTDTDTQYF
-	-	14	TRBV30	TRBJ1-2	TGTGCCTGGAGTGTACTACAGGGATTGGGTGGCTACACCTTC	CAWSVLQGLGGYTF
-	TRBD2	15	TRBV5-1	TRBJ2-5	TGCGCCAGCAGCTTGCAGCGGGGCCCTCAAGAGACCCAGTACTTC	CASSLQRGPQETQYF
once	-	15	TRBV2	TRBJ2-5	TGTGCCAGCAGTAGACGGCCACCAAGAGAGGGGACCCAGTACTTC	CASSRRPPREGTQYF
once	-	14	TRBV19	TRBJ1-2	TGTGCCAGTAGACCTCCAGGGTTTGACTATGGCTACACCTTC	CASRPPGFDYGYTF
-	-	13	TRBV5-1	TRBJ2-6	TGCGCCAGCACCTTCGGGGGGGCCAACGTCCTGACTTTC	CASTFGGANVLTF
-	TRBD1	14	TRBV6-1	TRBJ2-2	TGTGCCAGCTCAGGGGGCGCGGGCACCGGGGAGCTGTTTTTT	CASSGGAGTGELFF
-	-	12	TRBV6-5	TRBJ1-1	TGTGCCAGCCAGGACCTGGGGGGTGAAGCTTTCTTT	CASQDLGGEAFF
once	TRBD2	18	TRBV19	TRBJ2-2	TGTGCCAGTACCCACGAACGACTAGCGGGGGGAGGGACCGGGGAGCTGTTTTTT	CASTHERLAGGGTGELFF
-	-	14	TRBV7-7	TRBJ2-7	TGTGCTAGCAGCCTGGGGACGGGGGTCTACGAGCAGTACTTC	CASSLGTGVYEQYF
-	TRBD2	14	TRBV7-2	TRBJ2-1	TGTGCCAGCAGCGCACAGCTAGCGGGCAATGAGCAGTTCTTC	CASSAQLAGNEQFF
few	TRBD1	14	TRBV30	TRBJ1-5	TGTGCCTGGAGTGGTGGACAGGTTGGGCAGCCCCAGCATTTT	CAWSGGQVGQPQHF
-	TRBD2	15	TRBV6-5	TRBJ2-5	TGTGCCAGCAGAAATAGCGGGGGACTCCAAGAGACCCAGTACTTC	CASRNSGGLQETQYF
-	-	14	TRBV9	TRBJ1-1	TGTGCCAGCAGCGTAGCACAGGGGAACACTGAAGCTTTCTTT	CASSVAQGNTEAFF
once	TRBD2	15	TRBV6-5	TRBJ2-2	TGTGCCAGCAGTTACCTAGCGGGGGGCCGGAGGGAGCTGTTTTTT	CASSYLAGGRRELFF
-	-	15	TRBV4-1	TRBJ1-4	TGCGCCAGCAGCCTTCCCGGGCAGGGAGGCGAAAAACTGTTTTTT	CASSLPGQGGEKLFF
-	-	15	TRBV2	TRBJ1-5	TGTGCCAGCAGTGAACGGACAGCCTCTAATCAGCCCCAGCATTTT	CASSERTASNQPQHF
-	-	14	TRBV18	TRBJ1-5	TGTGCCAGCTCACTCGACAGCGGCAATCAGCCCCAGCATTTT	CASSLDSGNQPQHF
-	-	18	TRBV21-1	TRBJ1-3	TGTGCCAGCAGCAACCGGGACAGGGGTTACGAGGACGGAAACACCATATATTTT	CASSNRDRGYEDGNTIYF
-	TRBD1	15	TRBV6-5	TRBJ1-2	TGTGCCAGCACCAAGTCCTCCGGGACAGGGTTTGGCTACACCTTC	CASTKSSGTGFGYTF